This is a list of T cell receptor beta chains from one sample in a study of shared clonotypes between healthy human individuals. Libraries were prepared by immunoSEQ multiplex PCR; TCRdb keeps only in-frame clonotypes and omits some of them. The table has more than 2 million clones, approximately 96% seen once. Sequencing was performed on naive CD4+ T cells sorted from blood. The receptors shown here come from a man between 18 and 35 years old in good health. Both conserved end residues are part of each CDR3. D genes are given only for firm matches. Clone size is not always given. Where it is, it says once, few, many or a class for expanded clones.

j_call: TRBJ2-7
v_call: TRBV28
clone_size: .
d_call: .
cdr3_nt: TGTGCCAGCAGTTCACGGACTACACCTTCCTACGAGCAGTACTTC
cdr3_aa: CASSSRTTPSYEQYF

j_call: TRBJ2-1
v_call: TRBV11-2
clone_size: .
d_call: .
cdr3_nt: TGTGCCAGCAGCTTAAGCCAGGGGGGGTACAATGAGCAGTTCTTC
cdr3_aa: CASSLSQGGYNEQFF

j_call: TRBJ2-3
v_call: TRBV6-5
clone_size: .
d_call: TRBD2
cdr3_nt: TGTGCCAGCACCCCGGGACTAGCCACAGATACGCAGTATTTT
cdr3_aa: CASTPGLATDTQYF

j_call: TRBJ2-3
v_call: TRBV5-6
clone_size: .
d_call: TRBD2
cdr3_nt: TGTGCCAGCAGCTCCATAACACTCCGGACTAGCGGGACAGATACGCAGTATTTT
cdr3_aa: CASSSITLRTSGTDTQYF

j_call: TRBJ2-2
v_call: TRBV7-3
clone_size: .
d_call: TRBD2
cdr3_nt: TGTGCCAGCAGCTCAACCGAGGTGGCGGGGGGCCGGACCGGGGAGCTGTTTTTT
cdr3_aa: CASSSTEVAGGRTGELFF

j_call: TRBJ1-1
v_call: TRBV11-2
clone_size: .
d_call: .
cdr3_nt: TGTGCCAGCAGGCAACAGGGTCGGAATTATGGGACTGAAGCTTTCTTT
cdr3_aa: CASRQQGRNYGTEAFF

j_call: TRBJ2-2
v_call: TRBV5-1
clone_size: .
d_call: TRBD1
cdr3_nt: TGCGCCAGCAGCTCCCGAGACGGGACAGTGAACACCGGGGAGCTGTTTTTT
cdr3_aa: CASSSRDGTVNTGELFF

j_call: TRBJ2-6
v_call: TRBV11-2
clone_size: .
d_call: .
cdr3_nt: TGTGCCAGCAGCTTACCCGTAGACTCTGGGGCCAACGTCCTGACTTTC
cdr3_aa: CASSLPVDSGANVLTF

j_call: TRBJ2-5
v_call: TRBV18
clone_size: once
d_call: .
cdr3_nt: TGTGCCAGCTCACCACCGTCCAGGGGCGAAGAGACCCAGTACTTC
cdr3_aa: CASSPPSRGEETQYF

j_call: TRBJ2-5
v_call: TRBV9
clone_size: .
d_call: TRBD2
cdr3_nt: TGTGCCAGCAGCGTGACTAGCGGGGGGGCCGGAGAGACCCAGTACTTC
cdr3_aa: CASSVTSGGAGETQYF

j_call: TRBJ2-1
v_call: TRBV28
clone_size: .
d_call: TRBD2
cdr3_nt: TGTGCCAGCATCCCTTGGGGGGGGAAAGAGGATGAGCAGTTCTTC
cdr3_aa: CASIPWGGKEDEQFF

j_call: TRBJ2-2
v_call: TRBV10-1
clone_size: .
d_call: .
cdr3_nt: TGCGCCAGCAGTATACGACCCGGGGAGCTGTTTTTT
cdr3_aa: CASSIRPGELFF

j_call: TRBJ2-7
v_call: TRBV27
clone_size: .
d_call: TRBD2
cdr3_nt: TGTGCCAGCCAGGGACTAGCGGGAGGGAGCGGTTCCTACGAGCAGTACTTC
cdr3_aa: CASQGLAGGSGSYEQYF

j_call: TRBJ2-1
v_call: TRBV4-3
clone_size: .
d_call: TRBD2
cdr3_nt: TGCGCCAGCAGCCTAGCGGGAGGGCACGTTAATGAGCAGTTCTTC
cdr3_aa: CASSLAGGHVNEQFF

j_call: TRBJ2-1
v_call: TRBV6-1
clone_size: .
d_call: TRBD1
cdr3_nt: TGTGCCACCCCTACCGGGACAGGGGACAATGAGCAGTTCTTC
cdr3_aa: CATPTGTGDNEQFF

j_call: TRBJ2-7
v_call: TRBV6-1
clone_size: .
d_call: TRBD2
cdr3_nt: TGTGCCAGCAGTGAGGGGGGACTAGCGGGACTCTACGAGCAGTACTTC
cdr3_aa: CASSEGGLAGLYEQYF

j_call: TRBJ2-7
v_call: TRBV19
clone_size: .
d_call: TRBD1
cdr3_nt: TGTGCCAGTAGTCGAGCCGGGACAGGGTTGGAGCAGTACTTC
cdr3_aa: CASSRAGTGLEQYF

j_call: TRBJ1-6
v_call: TRBV19
clone_size: .
d_call: .
cdr3_nt: TGTGCCAGTCTACAGGGCCAGGGTTCACCCCTCCACTTT
cdr3_aa: CASLQGQGSPLHF

j_call: TRBJ1-2
v_call: TRBV5-6
clone_size: .
d_call: .
cdr3_nt: TGTGCCAGCAGCTTCCGGGCGTATGGCTACACCTTC
cdr3_aa: CASSFRAYGYTF

j_call: TRBJ1-2
v_call: TRBV30
clone_size: .
d_call: .
cdr3_nt: TGTGCCTGGAGTGTTGGGACCGCCTATGGCTACACCTTC
cdr3_aa: CAWSVGTAYGYTF

j_call: TRBJ1-2
v_call: TRBV30
clone_size: .
d_call: .
cdr3_nt: TGTGCCTGGGGCAGCCCCTCCTATGGCTACACCTTC
cdr3_aa: CAWGSPSYGYTF

j_call: TRBJ1-4
v_call: TRBV5-4
clone_size: .
d_call: .
cdr3_nt: TGTGCCAGCAGCTTTACAGGGAAGAAGAATGAAAAACTGTTTTTT
cdr3_aa: CASSFTGKKNEKLFF

j_call: TRBJ2-5
v_call: TRBV29-1
clone_size: .
d_call: TRBD2
cdr3_nt: TGCAGCGTTTCTGACCCTCGGGGGGAGCAGTACTTC
cdr3_aa: CSVSDPRGEQYF

j_call: TRBJ1-2
v_call: TRBV28
clone_size: .
d_call: .
cdr3_nt: TGTGCCAGCAGTCTACTCGTTGCGTATGGCTACACCTTC
cdr3_aa: CASSLLVAYGYTF

j_call: TRBJ2-7
v_call: TRBV18
clone_size: .
d_call: .
cdr3_nt: TGTGCCAGCTCAGGTTCGGGGGAGCAGTACTTC
cdr3_aa: CASSGSGEQYF

j_call: TRBJ2-7
v_call: TRBV18
clone_size: once
d_call: .
cdr3_nt: TGTGCCAGCTCACTAACACAGGGATCTTCCTACGAGCAGTACTTC
cdr3_aa: CASSLTQGSSYEQYF

j_call: TRBJ2-5
v_call: TRBV4-1
clone_size: once
d_call: TRBD1
cdr3_nt: TGCGCCAGCAGCCACTGGGGCAGGGGGTTGGAGGAGACCCAGTACTTC
cdr3_aa: CASSHWGRGLEETQYF

j_call: TRBJ1-6
v_call: TRBV18
clone_size: .
d_call: .
cdr3_nt: TGTGCCAGCTCACCAGGGGGGGCGAATAATTCACCCCTCCACTTT
cdr3_aa: CASSPGGANNSPLHF

j_call: TRBJ1-1
v_call: TRBV7-2
clone_size: .
d_call: .
cdr3_nt: TGTGCCAGCAGCCCAGACACTGAAGCTTTCTTT
cdr3_aa: CASSPDTEAFF

j_call: TRBJ2-1
v_call: TRBV10-3
clone_size: .
d_call: .
cdr3_nt: TGTGCCATCAGCCAACTAGACAACAATGAGCAGTTCTTC
cdr3_aa: CAISQLDNNEQFF

j_call: TRBJ2-7
v_call: TRBV27
clone_size: .
d_call: TRBD1
cdr3_nt: TGTGCCAGCCGGCTGACAGGGGGTAATTCAGAGCAGTACTTC
cdr3_aa: CASRLTGGNSEQYF

j_call: TRBJ2-6
v_call: TRBV2
clone_size: .
d_call: .
cdr3_nt: TGTGCCAGCACCACAGGGAGGCTTGGGGCCAACGTCCTGACTTTC
cdr3_aa: CASTTGRLGANVLTF

j_call: TRBJ1-5
v_call: TRBV15
clone_size: .
d_call: .
cdr3_nt: TGTGCCACCAGCAGAGATCTGGATCAGCCCCAGCATTTT
cdr3_aa: CATSRDLDQPQHF

j_call: TRBJ2-1
v_call: TRBV6-5
clone_size: .
d_call: .
cdr3_nt: TGTGCCAGCAGTGCGCACCGGACTTACTACAATGAGCAGTTCTTC
cdr3_aa: CASSAHRTYYNEQFF

j_call: TRBJ1-1
v_call: TRBV14
clone_size: .
d_call: .
cdr3_nt: TGTGCCAGCAGGCTTGGCACCCTGAACACTGAAGCTTTCTTT
cdr3_aa: CASRLGTLNTEAFF

j_call: TRBJ1-1
v_call: TRBV5-4
clone_size: .
d_call: .
cdr3_nt: TGTGCCAGCAGCTTCTGGACGAACACTGAAGCTTTCTTT
cdr3_aa: CASSFWTNTEAFF

j_call: TRBJ1-3
v_call: TRBV5-8
clone_size: .
d_call: .
cdr3_nt: TGTGCCAGCAGCTTCTCTTTCTCTGGAAACACCATATATTTT
cdr3_aa: CASSFSFSGNTIYF

j_call: TRBJ1-6
v_call: TRBV18
clone_size: .
d_call: .
cdr3_nt: TGTGCCAGCTCACCACCGTCACAGGGCTATAATTCACCCCTCCACTTT
cdr3_aa: CASSPPSQGYNSPLHF

j_call: TRBJ1-6
v_call: TRBV6-5
clone_size: .
d_call: .
cdr3_nt: TGTGCCAGCAGTTACTCGGAAAGTTCACCCCTCCACTTT
cdr3_aa: CASSYSESSPLHF

j_call: TRBJ2-2
v_call: TRBV5-1
clone_size: .
d_call: TRBD2
cdr3_nt: TGCGCCAGCAGCTGGGGACTAGCGGGAGGGCCTACCACCGGGGAGCTGTTTTTT
cdr3_aa: CASSWGLAGGPTTGELFF

j_call: TRBJ2-1
v_call: TRBV30
clone_size: .
d_call: .
cdr3_nt: TGTGCCTGGGCGGTAGGGGGGCCGGTCAATGAGCAGTTCTTC
cdr3_aa: CAWAVGGPVNEQFF

j_call: TRBJ2-7
v_call: TRBV4-1
clone_size: .
d_call: .
cdr3_nt: TGCGCCAGCAGCCGCGACCAGGGACATTCCTACGAGCAGTACTTC
cdr3_aa: CASSRDQGHSYEQYF

j_call: TRBJ2-7
v_call: TRBV5-4
clone_size: .
d_call: TRBD2
cdr3_nt: TGTGCCAGCAGCTTGGGACTAGCCCTATACGAGCAGTACTTC
cdr3_aa: CASSLGLALYEQYF

j_call: TRBJ2-2
v_call: TRBV10-1
clone_size: .
d_call: .
cdr3_nt: TGCGCCAGCAGTGGACACACCAACACCGGGGAGCTGTTTTTT
cdr3_aa: CASSGHTNTGELFF

j_call: TRBJ1-1
v_call: TRBV29-1
clone_size: once
d_call: .
cdr3_nt: TGCAGCGTCGCCGGGGCGGGCACTGAAGCTTTCTTT
cdr3_aa: CSVAGAGTEAFF

j_call: TRBJ2-5
v_call: TRBV4-1
clone_size: once
d_call: TRBD2
cdr3_nt: TGCGCCAGCAGCTACCGACTAGCGGGGGCCCAAGAGACCCAGTACTTC
cdr3_aa: CASSYRLAGAQETQYF

j_call: TRBJ2-2
v_call: TRBV5-1
clone_size: .
d_call: .
cdr3_nt: TGCGCCAGCAGCTTGGGGCAAGGGAGTGGCACCGGGGAGCTGTTTTTT
cdr3_aa: CASSLGQGSGTGELFF

j_call: TRBJ1-5
v_call: TRBV6-4
clone_size: .
d_call: .
cdr3_nt: TGTGCCAGCATGGAGGATCAGCCCCAGCATTTT
cdr3_aa: CASMEDQPQHF

j_call: TRBJ2-5
v_call: TRBV10-3
clone_size: .
d_call: TRBD2
cdr3_nt: TGTGCCATCAGTGTATTCGGGGGGGATAAAGAGACCCAGTACTTC
cdr3_aa: CAISVFGGDKETQYF

j_call: TRBJ2-3
v_call: TRBV11-2
clone_size: .
d_call: TRBD2
cdr3_nt: TGTGCCAGCAGCTTAGATCCGGGGAGACTAGCCCCACCTCCCGCGCAGTATTTT
cdr3_aa: CASSLDPGRLAPPPAQYF

j_call: TRBJ1-5
v_call: TRBV4-1
clone_size: .
d_call: .
cdr3_nt: TGCGCCAGCAGCCAAGGAGGGGGGCTACAGCCCCAGCATTTT
cdr3_aa: CASSQGGGLQPQHF

j_call: TRBJ1-6
v_call: TRBV2
clone_size: .
d_call: TRBD1
cdr3_nt: TGTGCCAGCAGTCCGGGACAGGGAAACTCACCCCTCCACTTT
cdr3_aa: CASSPGQGNSPLHF

j_call: TRBJ2-7
v_call: TRBV2
clone_size: .
d_call: TRBD1
cdr3_nt: TGTGCCAGCAGTTGGGACAGGGGGTTCCCCTACGAGCAGTACTTC
cdr3_aa: CASSWDRGFPYEQYF